These 14 T cell receptor beta chains were sequenced from one sample in a study of T cell repertoires in cytomegalovirus infection. TCRdb recomputed calls from the reads with MiXCR, one row per CDR3 protein. The table has about 310,000 distinct CDR3 sequences, 17% seen once. Material: PBMCs. The receptors derive from a human donor in good health (CMV status not recorded). Some clones in this sample may be carry-over from other donors' samples.

The gene calls are TRBV10-3 and TRBJ1-6; 8 nucleotides match TRBD1. The CDR3 is made up of 19 amino acids. Germline values: CDR1 ENHRY, CDR2 SYGVKD. Losses at the gene ends were 4 bases for V and 5 bases for J; bases not matched to a gene: 16. As DNA, the CDR3 is TGTGCCATCAGTGGACGACAGGGGATAAACCCTGCCAATAATTCACCCCTCCACTTT. It is translated as CAISGRQGINPANNSPLHF.

The chain has TRBV9 and TRBJ2-1, with 8 bases aligning to TRBD1. The V gene's germline CDR1 is SGDLS and CDR2 YYNGEE. J gave up 9 bases and V 4 bases, and 9 bases lay outside the gene matches. This CDR3 contains 14 residues. CDR3 residues: CASSSQGASGEQFF. The CDR3 DNA reads TGTGCCAGCAGCTCTCAGGGGGCATCCGGTGAGCAGTTCTTC.

The chain links TRBV12-3 or TRBV12-4 to TRBJ2-2; D possibly corresponds to TRBD2 (5 bases). The CDR3 loop spans 15 amino acids. Trimming pared 5 bases from V and 5 bases from J, leaving 15 bases between. The CDR3 coding sequence is TGTGCCAGCAGTCCGCGCGGGTGGGCGACCGGGGAGCTGTTTTTT. The encoded protein is CASSPRGWATGELFF.

This clonotype was found many times. This chain joins TRBV6-2 or TRBV6-3 and TRBJ2-1; either TRBD1 or TRBD2 may supply D (5 bases each). Germline V gene data show CDR1 as MNHEY and CDR2 as SVGEGT. Trimming stripped 0 bases from V and 3 bases from J, with 15 bases between. CDR3 length: 17 residues. The CDR3 loop reads CASSYSPHGGGYNEQFF. CDR3 bases: TGTGCCAGCAGTTACTCGCCCCATGGTGGGGGCTACAATGAGCAGTTCTTC.

The chain uses TRBV4-2 and TRBJ1-2, with a possible D match to TRBD1 (6 bases). The germline V gene encodes CDR1 LGHNA and CDR2 YNFKEQ. The CDR3 runs 15 residues. Trimming removed 4 bases from V and 5 bases from J, with 17 bases in between. The CDR3 DNA reads as TGTGCCAGCAGCCCAGACACCGGGACACAGTATGGCTACACCTTC. Translation: CASSPDTGTQYGYTF.

This clonotype was seen only a few times. This sequence joins TRBV7-9 and TRBJ2-2, with D perhaps matching TRBD2 (5 bases). V shed 6 bases and J shed 4 bases, with 9 bases lying between them. This CDR3 region has 13 residues. CDR1 and CDR2 from the germline V gene are SEHNR and FQNEAQ (reference sequence). CDR3 protein: CASRRVPTGELFF. The CDR3 DNA sequence: TGTGCCAGCAGGAGGGTTCCCACCGGGGAGCTGTTTTTT.

The chain carries TRBV5-8 and TRBJ2-3; the match to TRBD1 covers 7 bases. The germline V gene has CDR1 SGHTS and CDR2 YDEGEE. J lost 6 bases, V lost 4 bases, and 11 bases had no gene match. There are 15 residues in the CDR3. The CDR3, as DNA: TGTGCCAGCAGCCGGGACAGTTCCCTTGTGGATACGCAGTATTTT. Translation: CASSRDSSLVDTQYF.

This clonotype was seen ten or more times. The rearrangement links TRBV6-1 to TRBJ2-1; D is ambiguous. This CDR3 spans 13 amino acids. V was trimmed by 4 bases and J by 6 bases, leaving 10 bases between them. CDR1 and CDR2 (germline): MNHNS, SASEGT. The chain's CDR3 is CASSVLIANEQFF. The DNA for the CDR3 is TGTGCCAGCAGTGTTTTGATCGCCAATGAGCAGTTCTTC.

This clonotype has ten or more counts. J is TRBJ2-3 and V is TRBV28; D remains unclear. The V gene lost 6 bases and the J gene lost 0 bases, with 19 bases spanning the gap. The CDR3 has 17 amino acids. In germline, CDR1 is MDHEN, CDR2 SYDVKM. CDR3: CASSTPLHLTSTDTQYF. In nucleotides, the CDR3 is TGTGCCAGCAGCACGCCACTCCACCTCACTAGCACAGATACGCAGTATTTT.

This clonotype has ten or more counts. This sequence joins TRBV7-2 and TRBJ2-1; D perhaps matches TRBD2 (6 bases). The CDR3 has 15 residues. Germline values: CDR1 SGHTA, CDR2 FQGNSA. V gave up 5 bases and J gave up 5 bases, with 16 bases separating them. CDR3 coding DNA: TGTGCCAGCAGCCTAACGAGGGCGGGAAACAATGAGCAGTTCTTC. It encodes CASSLTRAGNNEQFF. The entire variable domain, with the rest obtained from reference TRBV7-2 and TRBJ2-1, is as follows: GAGVSQSPSNKVTEKGKDVELRCDPISGHTALYWYRQSLGQGLEFLIYFQGNSAPDKSGLPSDRFSAERTGGSVSTLTIQRTQQEDSAVYLCASSLTRAGNNEQFFGPGTRLTVL.

This chain connects TRBV4-2 to TRBJ1-4; D possibly corresponds to TRBD1 (6 bases). The CDR3 is 16 amino acids. Germline V CDR1 and CDR2: LGHNA, YNFKEQ. Trimming left V 3 bases short and J 8 bases short, with 19 bases between. CDR3 coding DNA: TGTGCCAGCAGCCACCCAGGGGACGGCTTTCGCGAAAAACTGTTTTTT. This sequence encodes CASSHPGDGFREKLFF.

The table lists this clonotype with a few counts. The rearrangement links TRBV20-1 to TRBJ2-5; 12 nucleotides agree with TRBD2. V lost 6 bases to trimming and J lost 2 bases; unmatched junction nucleotides: 1. CDR3 size: 13 residues. The germline V gene encodes CDR1 DFQATT and CDR2 SNEGSKA (reference sequence). This CDR3 reads CSAGTSGQETQYF. The CDR3 region has the DNA TGCAGTGCGGGGACTAGCGGGCAAGAGACCCAGTACTTC.

This clonotype was seen many times. The chain joins TRBV28 to TRBJ2-3; D not certain. The germline CDR1 and CDR2 sequences are MDHEN and SYDVKM. The V end lost 6 bases, the J end lost 3 bases, and 19 bases lay between the germline ends. The CDR3 extends over 16 amino acids. In DNA form, the CDR3 reads TGTGCCAGCAGACATACCCTGTTGACTGAGACAGATACGCAGTATTTT. Residues: CASRHTLLTETDTQYF.

The table lists this clonotype with many counts. The chain has TRBV6-6 and TRBJ1-3; unclear D gene. The ends were cut back, 2 bases at V and 0 bases at J, with 14 bases in the middle. The CDR3 is 17 residues long. The germline CDR1 and CDR2 sequences are MNHNY and SVGAGI (reference sequence). The CDR3 DNA is TGTGCCAGCAGTTACGATCCGGGAATCTACTCTGGAAACACCATATATTTT. Translating gives CASSYDPGIYSGNTIYF.